This TCR beta chain stems from a study of beta chain features in type 1 diabetes. Investigators reverse transcribed all isolated RNA, so they sequenced expressed TCRB transcripts. Here immunoSEQ multiplex PCR was the method, and the copy in TCRdb shows in-frame clones only, minus some. The repertoire has under 400,000 clones, around a fifth of them found once; the top ten carry around 0.04%. This CDR3 has 15 amino acids. Germline loops: CDR1 MNHEY, CDR2 SMNVEV (reference sequence). Trimming took 5 bases from V and 0 from J, leaving 13 bases between them. This TCR derives from a woman between 18 and 30 years old in good health. The V and J genes are TRBV27 and TRBJ2-5; D possibly corresponds to TRBD1 (5 bases). Source material: naive CD4+ T cells from blood. CDR3 sequence (DNA): TGTGCCAGCAGTCCCAAAGGGGTGTACCAAGAGACCCAGTACTTC. This translates into CASSPKGVYQETQYF.